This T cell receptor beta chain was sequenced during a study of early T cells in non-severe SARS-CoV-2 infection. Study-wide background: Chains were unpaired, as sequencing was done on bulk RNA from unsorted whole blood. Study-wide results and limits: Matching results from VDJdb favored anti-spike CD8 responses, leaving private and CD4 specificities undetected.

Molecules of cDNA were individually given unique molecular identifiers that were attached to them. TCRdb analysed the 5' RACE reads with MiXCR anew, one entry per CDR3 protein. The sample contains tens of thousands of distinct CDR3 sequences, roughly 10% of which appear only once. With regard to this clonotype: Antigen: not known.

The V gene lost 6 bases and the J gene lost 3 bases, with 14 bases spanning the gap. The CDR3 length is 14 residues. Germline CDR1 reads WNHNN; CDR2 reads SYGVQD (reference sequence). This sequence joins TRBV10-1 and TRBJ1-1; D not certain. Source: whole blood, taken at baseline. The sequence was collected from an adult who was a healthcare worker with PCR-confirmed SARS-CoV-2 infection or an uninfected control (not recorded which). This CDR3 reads CASSPGPADTEAFF. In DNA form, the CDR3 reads TGCGCCAGCAGCCCCGGACCCGCTGACACTGAAGCTTTCTTT.